This T cell receptor (beta chain) derives from a study of cytomegalovirus exposure and HLA in healthy donors. Broader study findings: Across donors, sequencing depth was assumed by presence/absence analyses to be roughly uniform.

In the PCR, 60 Vbeta and 13 Jbeta primers were used. In the original analysis: It was a later analysis that counted 83 million or so unique TCR beta chains, of which roughly 11 million were shared. TCRdb's table, derived via immunoSEQ multiplex PCR, lists solely in-frame clones and lacks some. Clonal size and the V and J genes are those of that table, whereas D and trimming came from the DNA. The sample contains around 130,000 clones, around 80% of which appear only once. Trimming removed 6 bases from V and 4 bases from J, with 10 bases in between. CDR3 length: 13 amino acids. Germline V gene data show CDR1 as SNHLY and CDR2 as FYNNEI. On this clone: Its antigen remains unidentified.

The sequenced material came from PBMCs. The rearrangement joins TRBV2 to TRBJ1-5; no firm D call. This receptor was obtained from a woman aged 50 to 65 in good health and CMV-seronegative. CDR3 DNA sequence: TGTGCCAGCAGACCACACGAAAATCAGCCCCAGCATTTT. Translating it yields CASRPHENQPQHF.